This T cell receptor beta chain appears in the sequencing data of a study of PD-1 blockade in classical Hodgkin lymphoma. Study results and limitations: According to reports, newly diagnosed patients had lower baseline TCR diversity than healthy donors, and relapsed/refractory patients had lower baseline TCR diversity still. Patients who initiated nivolumab within 1 year of ASCT were excluded. Researchers reported that CD4+ TCR diversity, though not CD8+, rose significantly by C4D1.

This clone was seen a few times. The antigen is unknown. Stated time point: cycle 4 day 1 (C4D1), after more than five weeks of nivolumab. All patients experienced relapse after autologous stem cell transplantation, and brentuximab vedotin exposure was variable. This table comes from immunoSEQ multiplex PCR, and its TCRdb copy is limited to in-frame clones, with some not included. This table has 6,000 to 7,500 clones, around four fifths appearing once. The TCR was taken from a human donor with classical Hodgkin lymphoma. Sequences were derived from peripheral blood mononuclear cells (PBMCs), sampled before the fourth cycle of nivolumab.

The CDR3 is CASSPVGQTYSNQPQHF. CDR3 DNA sequence: TGTGCCAGCAGCCCAGTAGGACAGACATATAGCAATCAGCCCCAGCATTTT. The chain recombines TRBV7-2 with TRBJ1-5; tentatively, D is TRBD1 (6 bases). Germline V gene data show CDR1 as SGHTA and CDR2 as FQGNSA. The V end was cut by 5 bases, the J end by 0 bases, with 17 bases between. The CDR3 has 17 residues.